These 10 T cell receptor beta chains were all obtained from the same sample, sequenced in a study of monozygotic twins with inflammatory bowel disease. Using the 5' RACE reads, TCRdb records one entry per CDR3 protein without DNA. The table lists 330,000 or so distinct CDR3 sequences. Source material: blood. The receptors were sampled from a human donor with ulcerative colitis or Crohn's disease, or a healthy co-twin of an affected twin (not recorded which).

The J gene is TRBJ2-7, the V gene TRBV4-1. The CDR3 runs 14 residues. Germline CDR1 and CDR2: MGHRA and YSYEKL. CDR3: CASSAHIQVDEQYF.

This chain joins TRBV5-1 and TRBJ2-5; TCRdb selects TRBD1, and the lack of DNA leaves this call unchecked. Germline V gene data show CDR1 as SGHRS and CDR2 as YFSETQ. This CDR3 has 16 amino acids. CDR3: CASSFGQGTSFETQYF.

The chain uses TRBV12-3 or TRBV12-4 and TRBJ2-2; TCRdb's D call of TRBD1 is untestable without DNA. The CDR3 loop spans 15 amino acids. The CDR3: CASSQPDSPTGELFF.

J is TRBJ2-7 and V is TRBV28; checking the TCRdb D call of TRBD2 is not possible without DNA. CDR3 length equals 18 residues. CDR1 is MDHEN and CDR2 is SYDVKM in the germline V gene. The CDR3 region is CASSLFPGLAGPEHEQYF.

V gene TRBV4-1 combines with J gene TRBJ2-7; TCRdb selects TRBD2, and the lack of DNA leaves this call unchecked. The CDR3 sequence is 16 residues long. The germline V gene encodes CDR1 MGHRA and CDR2 YSYEKL. The CDR3 loop is CASSQEGLAGRYEQYF.

The CDR3 reads CASRRGGLAGAYEQYF. The chain employs TRBV5-1 and TRBJ2-7; TCRdb names TRBD2, which stays unverified in the absence of DNA. Per germline, CDR1 SGHRS and CDR2 YFSETQ. CDR3 size: 16 residues.

V is TRBV4-3 and J is TRBJ2-2. This CDR3 contains 14 residues. The germline CDR1 and CDR2 sequences are LGHNA and YSLEER. CDR3 residues: CASSHQKNTGELFF.

The gene calls are TRBV27 and TRBJ2-5. The germline gives CDR1 MNHEY, CDR2 SMNVEV (reference sequence). The CDR3 consists of 13 residues. This CDR3 reads CASSLLNQETQYF.

The chain recombines TRBV14 with TRBJ2-2; TCRdb proposes TRBD2, but this gene call is untestable without DNA. The germline CDR1 and CDR2 sequences are SGHDN and FVKESK. The CDR3 spans 16 residues. This chain's CDR3 is CASSQGAEANTGELFF.

V gene TRBV12-3 or TRBV12-4 combines with J gene TRBJ2-3; TCRdb names TRBD2, which stays unverified in the absence of DNA. The CDR3 is made up of 14 amino acids. CDR3 region: CASRSSGGWHTQYF.